These T cell receptor beta chains were read from a single sample in a study of cytomegalovirus exposure and HLA in healthy donors. Generated by immunoSEQ multiplex PCR, the TCRdb table keeps only in-frame clones and is missing some. The sample consists of about 190,000 clones, roughly 75% of them appearing once. Sequencing was carried out using PBMCs. These receptors originate from a man aged 25-40 years in good health and CMV-seropositive. The CDR3 runs from the conserved cysteine through the conserved F or W. D genes are given only for firm matches. Clone size is not always given. Where it is, it says once, few, many or a class for expanded clones.

d_gene	v_gene	j_gene	abundance	CDR3nt	CDR3aa
TRBD1	TRBV27	TRBJ1-4	NA	TGTGCCAGCCGCCTGACAGGGTTTATGGCAAAACTGTTTTTT	CASRLTGFMAKLFF
TRBD1	TRBV5-4	TRBJ1-1	few	TGTGCCAGCAGCCCGGCAGGACAGGGTGTGGGGCTTAAAGCTTTCTTT	CASSPAGQGVGLKAFF
TRBD1	TRBV5-6	TRBJ1-3	NA	TGTGCCAGCAGCTATGGACAGGGGCTAGGTTTCTTGTCTGGAAACACCATATATTTT	CASSYGQGLGFLSGNTIYF
TRBD1	TRBV7-6	TRBJ1-2	once	TGTGCCAGCAGCTTAGCGACAGGGGTCGATAACTATGGCTACACCTTC	CASSLATGVDNYGYTF
NA	TRBV27	TRBJ1-2	NA	TGTGCCAGCAGTTTGACAAGCGGGGCGAGGGGCTACACCTTC	CASSLTSGARGYTF
TRBD1	TRBV30	TRBJ2-2	NA	TGTGCCTGGAGCCCAACGGACAGGGGGAACACCGGGGAGCTGTTTTTT	CAWSPTDRGNTGELFF
NA	TRBV7-9	TRBJ1-2	NA	TGTGCCAGCAGCTTAGGTCGCGGGAACTATGGCTACACCTTC	CASSLGRGNYGYTF
TRBD1	TRBV28	TRBJ2-3	NA	TGTGCCATCCGCCGGGACAGGGTGCCAGATACGCAGTATTTT	CAIRRDRVPDTQYF
NA	TRBV7-2	TRBJ1-1	NA	TGTGCCAGCAGCTTTGAATCAGGGAACACTGAAGCTTTCTTT	CASSFESGNTEAFF
TRBD2	TRBV6-5	TRBJ2-7	NA	TGTGCCAGCAGTTACACTACTAGCGGGGGGGATCGGGAGCAGTACTTC	CASSYTTSGGDREQYF
NA	TRBV7-9	TRBJ2-5	NA	TGTGCCAGCTCCCGAGGGAGGTCAGGGAGGACCCAGTACTTC	CASSRGRSGRTQYF
NA	TRBV18	TRBJ1-5	once	TGTGCCAGCTCACGGGGGACCCCAGGGGATCAGCCCCAGCATTTT	CASSRGTPGDQPQHF
TRBD1	TRBV29-1	TRBJ2-1	few	TGCAGCGTCAGCAGGGGGTACTCCTACAATGAGCAGTTCTTC	CSVSRGYSYNEQFF
TRBD1	TRBV30	TRBJ2-2	NA	TGCTCCCCGGGACAGGGGAAAAGCACCGGGGAGCTGTTTTTT	CSPGQGKSTGELFF
TRBD2	TRBV10-1	TRBJ2-1	NA	TGCGCCAGCAGAGACGCGCTAGCGGGGGGGGACAATGAGCAGTTCTTC	CASRDALAGGDNEQFF
NA	TRBV5-6	TRBJ2-1	NA	TGTGCCAGCAGTAACCCCCTGCGGAGGAATGAGCAGTTCTTC	CASSNPLRRNEQFF
NA	TRBV18	TRBJ2-7	NA	TGTGCCAGCTCACCACCGGGACAAAGGAGCTCCTACGAGCAGTACTTC	CASSPPGQRSSYEQYF
TRBD2	TRBV28	TRBJ2-7	NA	TGTGCCAGCAGTTCCCCAGCGGGAGGCTCCTACGAGCAGTACTTC	CASSSPAGGSYEQYF
NA	TRBV28	TRBJ2-5	NA	TGTGCCAGCAGATGGGGGGTTGAAGAGACCCAGTACTTC	CASRWGVEETQYF
NA	TRBV4-3	TRBJ2-1	NA	TGCGCCAGCAGCCAAGGTTCCCTTGAGCAGTTCTTC	CASSQGSLEQFF
NA	TRBV28	TRBJ1-5	NA	TGTGCCAGCAGTACTCCCGGGGGGGCCAATCAGCCCCAGCATTTT	CASSTPGGANQPQHF
TRBD2	TRBV7-2	TRBJ2-7	NA	TGTGCCAGCAGCTTAGTGCTAGCGGGGGACGAGCAGTACTTC	CASSLVLAGDEQYF
TRBD1	TRBV6-5	TRBJ2-5	NA	TGTGCCAGCAGTTACGGGGACAGGGGGCCTGAGACCCAGTACTTC	CASSYGDRGPETQYF
TRBD1	TRBV10-3	TRBJ1-5	few	TGTGCCAATGGACAGGGGGCGGGCAATCAGCCCCAGCATTTT	CANGQGAGNQPQHF
NA	TRBV10-3	TRBJ1-2	NA	TGTGCCATCAGTGACCCGACAGAGCACTATGGCTACACCTTC	CAISDPTEHYGYTF
TRBD1	TRBV5-1	TRBJ1-4	NA	TGCGCCAGCAGCCCCGGCTCCAGGGGGAATGAAAAACTGTTTTTT	CASSPGSRGNEKLFF
NA	TRBV19	TRBJ1-5	NA	TGTGCCAGTAGTATAGATCACCAGGCCTATAGCAATCAGCCCCAGCATTTT	CASSIDHQAYSNQPQHF
NA	TRBV6-5	TRBJ1-2	NA	TGTGCCAGCAGTTATTTAGACATAGGCTACACCTTC	CASSYLDIGYTF